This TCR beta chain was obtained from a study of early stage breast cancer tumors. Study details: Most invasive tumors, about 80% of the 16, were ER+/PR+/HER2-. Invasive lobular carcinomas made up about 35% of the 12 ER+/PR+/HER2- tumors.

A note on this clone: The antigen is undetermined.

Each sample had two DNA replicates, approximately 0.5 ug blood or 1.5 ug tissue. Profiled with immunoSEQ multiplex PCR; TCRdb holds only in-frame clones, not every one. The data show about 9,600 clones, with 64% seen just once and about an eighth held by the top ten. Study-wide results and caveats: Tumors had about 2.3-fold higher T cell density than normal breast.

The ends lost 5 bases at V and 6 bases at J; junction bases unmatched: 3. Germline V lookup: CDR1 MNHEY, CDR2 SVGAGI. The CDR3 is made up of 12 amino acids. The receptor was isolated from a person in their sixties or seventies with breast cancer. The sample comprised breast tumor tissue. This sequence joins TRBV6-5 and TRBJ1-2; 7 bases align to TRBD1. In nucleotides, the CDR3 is TGTGCCAGCAGTAAGACAGGGCATGGCTACACCTTC. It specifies CASSKTGHGYTF.